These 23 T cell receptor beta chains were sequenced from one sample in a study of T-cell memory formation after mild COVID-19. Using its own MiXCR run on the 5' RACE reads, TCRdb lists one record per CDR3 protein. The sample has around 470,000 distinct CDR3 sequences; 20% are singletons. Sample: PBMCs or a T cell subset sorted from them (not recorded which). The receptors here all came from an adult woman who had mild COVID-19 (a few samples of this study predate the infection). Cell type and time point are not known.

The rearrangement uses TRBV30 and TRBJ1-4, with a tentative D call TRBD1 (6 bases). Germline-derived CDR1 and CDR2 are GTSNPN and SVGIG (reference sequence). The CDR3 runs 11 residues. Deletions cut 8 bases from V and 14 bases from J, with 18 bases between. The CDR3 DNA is TGTGCCCTCCGTTATACAGGGAAGCTGTTTTTT. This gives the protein CALRYTGKLFF.

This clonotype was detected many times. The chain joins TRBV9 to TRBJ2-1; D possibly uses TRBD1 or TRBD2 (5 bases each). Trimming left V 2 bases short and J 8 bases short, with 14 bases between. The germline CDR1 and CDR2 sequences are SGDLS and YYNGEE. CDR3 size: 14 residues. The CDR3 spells CASSVRDPGHEQFF. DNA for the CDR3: TGTGCCAGCAGCGTGAGGGACCCCGGCCATGAGCAGTTCTTC. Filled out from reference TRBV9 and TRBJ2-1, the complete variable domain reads DSGVTQTPKHLITATGQRVTLRCSPRSGDLSVYWYQQSLDQGLQFLIQYYNGEERAKGNILERFSAQQFPDLHSELNLSSLELGDSALYFCASSVRDPGHEQFFGPGTRLTVL.

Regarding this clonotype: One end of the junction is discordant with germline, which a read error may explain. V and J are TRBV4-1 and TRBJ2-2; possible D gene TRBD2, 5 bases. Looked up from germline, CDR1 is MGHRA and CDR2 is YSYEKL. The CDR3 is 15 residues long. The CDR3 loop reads CASSQTDLVSGELFF. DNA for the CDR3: TGCGCCAGCAGCCAGACGGACTTAGTCTCCGGTGAGCTGTTTTTT.

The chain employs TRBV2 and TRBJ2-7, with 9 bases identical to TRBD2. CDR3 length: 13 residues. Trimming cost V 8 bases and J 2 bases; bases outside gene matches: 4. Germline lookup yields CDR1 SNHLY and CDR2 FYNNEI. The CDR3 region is CASWRGGPYEQYF. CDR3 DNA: TGTGCCAGCTGGCGGGGGGGCCCCTACGAGCAGTACTTC.

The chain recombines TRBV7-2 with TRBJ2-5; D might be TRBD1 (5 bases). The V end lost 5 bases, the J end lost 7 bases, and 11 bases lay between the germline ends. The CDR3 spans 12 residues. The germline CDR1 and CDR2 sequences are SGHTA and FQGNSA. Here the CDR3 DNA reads TGTGCCAGCAGCCCCCCTCAGGGGACCCAGTACTTC. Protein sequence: CASSPPQGTQYF.

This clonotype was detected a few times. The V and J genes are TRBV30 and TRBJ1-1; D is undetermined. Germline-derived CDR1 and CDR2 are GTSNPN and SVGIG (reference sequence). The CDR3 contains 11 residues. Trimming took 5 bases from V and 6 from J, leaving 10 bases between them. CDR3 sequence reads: CAWSGMAEAFF. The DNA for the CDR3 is TGTGCCTGGTCGGGTATGGCTGAAGCTTTCTTT.

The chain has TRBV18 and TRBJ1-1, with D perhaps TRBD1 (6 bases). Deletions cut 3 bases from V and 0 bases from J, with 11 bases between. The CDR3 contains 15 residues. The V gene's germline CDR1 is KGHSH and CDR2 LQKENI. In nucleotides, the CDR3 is TGTGCCAGCTCACCGCAAACAGGGATGAACACTGAAGCTTTCTTT. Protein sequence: CASSPQTGMNTEAFF.

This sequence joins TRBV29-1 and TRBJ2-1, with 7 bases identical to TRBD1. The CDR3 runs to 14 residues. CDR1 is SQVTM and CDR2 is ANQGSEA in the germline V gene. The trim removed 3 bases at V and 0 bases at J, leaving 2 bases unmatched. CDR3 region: CSVDGTVSYNEQFF. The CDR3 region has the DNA TGCAGCGTTGACGGGACAGTCTCCTACAATGAGCAGTTCTTC.

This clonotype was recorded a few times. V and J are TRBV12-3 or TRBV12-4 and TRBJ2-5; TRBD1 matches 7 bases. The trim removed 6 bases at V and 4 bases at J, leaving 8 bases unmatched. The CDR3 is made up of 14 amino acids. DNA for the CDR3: TGTGCCAGCAGCTGGGACAGCCTGGGAGAGACCCAGTACTTC. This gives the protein CASSWDSLGETQYF.

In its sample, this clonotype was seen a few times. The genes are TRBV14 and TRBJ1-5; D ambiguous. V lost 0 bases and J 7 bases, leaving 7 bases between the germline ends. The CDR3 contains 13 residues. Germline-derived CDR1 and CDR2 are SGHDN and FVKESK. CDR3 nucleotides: TGTGCCAGCAGCCAAGATAACAGACAGCCCCAGCATTTT. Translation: CASSQDNRQPQHF. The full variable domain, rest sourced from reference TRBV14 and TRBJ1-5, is EAGVTQFPSHSVIEKGQTVTLRCDPISGHDNLYWYRRVMGKEIKFLLHFVKESKQDESGMPNNRFLAERTGGTYSTLKVQPAELEDSGVYFCASSQDNRQPQHFGDGTRLSIL.

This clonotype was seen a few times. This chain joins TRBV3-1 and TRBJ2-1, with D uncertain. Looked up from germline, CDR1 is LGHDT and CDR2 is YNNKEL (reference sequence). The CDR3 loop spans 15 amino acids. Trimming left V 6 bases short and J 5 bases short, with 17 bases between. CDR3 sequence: CASSPSSRRNNEQFF. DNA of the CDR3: TGTGCCAGCAGTCCCTCGAGCAGGAGAAACAATGAGCAGTTCTTC.

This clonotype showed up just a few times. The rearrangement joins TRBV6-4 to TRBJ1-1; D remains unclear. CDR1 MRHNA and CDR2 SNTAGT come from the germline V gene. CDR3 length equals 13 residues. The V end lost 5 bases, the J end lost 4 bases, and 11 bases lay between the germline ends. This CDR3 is CASSRTWSTEAFF. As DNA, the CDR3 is TGTGCCAGCAGTCGGACCTGGAGCACTGAAGCTTTCTTT.

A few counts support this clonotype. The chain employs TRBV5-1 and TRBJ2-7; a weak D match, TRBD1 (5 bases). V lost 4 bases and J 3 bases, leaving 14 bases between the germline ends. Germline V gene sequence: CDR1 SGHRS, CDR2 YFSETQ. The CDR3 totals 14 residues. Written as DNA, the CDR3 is TGCGCCAGCAGCGGATCGGCAGGGTTCTACGAGCAGTACTTC. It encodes CASSGSAGFYEQYF. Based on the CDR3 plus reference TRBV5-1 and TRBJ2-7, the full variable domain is KAGVTQTPRYLIKTRGQQVTLSCSPISGHRSVSWYQQTPGQGLQFLFEYFSETQRNKGNFPGRFSGRQFSNSRSEMNVSTLELGDSALYLCASSGSAGFYEQYFGPGTRLTVT.

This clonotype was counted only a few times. CDR3 protein: CASSLDRVDEQFF. The CDR3 coding sequence is TGTGCCAGCAGCTTAGACAGGGTTGATGAGCAGTTCTTC. The chain combines TRBV7-6 with TRBJ2-1; weak D call: TRBD1 (6 bases). The CDR3 loop spans 13 amino acids. Trimming left V 1 base short and J 8 bases short, with 9 bases between. Germline values: CDR1 SGHVS, CDR2 FNYEAQ.

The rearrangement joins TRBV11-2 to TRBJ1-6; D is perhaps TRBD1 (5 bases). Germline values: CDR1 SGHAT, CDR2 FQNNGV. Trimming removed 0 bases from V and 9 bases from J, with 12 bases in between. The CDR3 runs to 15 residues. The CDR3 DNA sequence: TGTGCCAGCAGCTTAGAAACGGGACCCGCTTCACCCCTCCACTTT. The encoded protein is CASSLETGPASPLHF.

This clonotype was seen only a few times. The DNA for the CDR3 is TGTGCCACGGAGGGTAGCTCCTACGAGCAGTACTTC. Amino acids: CATEGSSYEQYF. The chain combines TRBV12-3 or TRBV12-4 with TRBJ2-7, with TRBD2 as a possible D gene (6 bases). V lost 10 bases, J lost 0 bases, and 10 bases lay in between. This CDR3 has 12 residues.

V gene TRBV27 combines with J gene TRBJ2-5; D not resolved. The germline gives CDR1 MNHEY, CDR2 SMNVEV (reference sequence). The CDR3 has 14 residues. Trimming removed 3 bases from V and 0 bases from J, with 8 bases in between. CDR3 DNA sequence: TGTGCCAGCAGTTTTGTGGGAAACCAAGAGACCCAGTACTTC. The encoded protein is CASSFVGNQETQYF.

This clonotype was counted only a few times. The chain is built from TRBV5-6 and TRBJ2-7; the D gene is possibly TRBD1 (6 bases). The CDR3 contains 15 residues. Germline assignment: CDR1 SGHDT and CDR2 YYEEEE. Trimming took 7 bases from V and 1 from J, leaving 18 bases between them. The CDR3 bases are TGTGCCAGCCGTCAAAAGGGGACAACTTCCTACGAGCAGTACTTC. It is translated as CASRQKGTTSYEQYF.

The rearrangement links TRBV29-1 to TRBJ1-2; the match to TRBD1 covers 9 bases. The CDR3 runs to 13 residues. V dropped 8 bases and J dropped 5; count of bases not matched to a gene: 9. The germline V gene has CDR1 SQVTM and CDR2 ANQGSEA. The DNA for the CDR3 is TGCAGCACCACAGGGGGCGCCCCGTATGGCTACACCTTC. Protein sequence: CSTTGGAPYGYTF.

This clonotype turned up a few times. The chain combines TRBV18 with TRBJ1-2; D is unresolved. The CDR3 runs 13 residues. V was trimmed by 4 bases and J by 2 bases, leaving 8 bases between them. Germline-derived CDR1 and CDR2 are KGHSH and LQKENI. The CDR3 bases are TGTGCCAGCTCACAAGCGCAAAACTATGGCTACACCTTC. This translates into CASSQAQNYGYTF.

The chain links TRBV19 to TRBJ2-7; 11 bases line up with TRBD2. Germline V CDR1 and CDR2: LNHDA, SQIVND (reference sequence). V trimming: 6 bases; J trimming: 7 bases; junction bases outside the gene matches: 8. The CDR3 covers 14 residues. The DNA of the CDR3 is TGTGCCAGTAGGCAGCTAGCGGGAGGCGGAGAGCAGTACTTC. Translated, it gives CASRQLAGGGEQYF.

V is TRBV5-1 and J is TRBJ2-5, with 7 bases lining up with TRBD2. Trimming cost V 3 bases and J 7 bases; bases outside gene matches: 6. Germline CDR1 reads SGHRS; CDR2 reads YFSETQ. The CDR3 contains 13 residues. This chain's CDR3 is CASSSDSGGTQYF. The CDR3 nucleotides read TGCGCCAGCAGCTCGGACTCGGGGGGGACCCAGTACTTC.

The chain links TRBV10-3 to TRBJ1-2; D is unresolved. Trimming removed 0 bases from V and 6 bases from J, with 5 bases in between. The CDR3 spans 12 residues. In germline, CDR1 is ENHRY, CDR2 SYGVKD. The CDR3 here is CAISESPHGYTF. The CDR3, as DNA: TGTGCCATCAGTGAGTCTCCGCATGGCTACACCTTC.